This T cell receptor (beta chain) is drawn from a study of T cell responses to AZD1222 COVID-19 vaccine. Points from the study as a whole: Samples come after the peak T cell response, not at day 14. Females outnumbered males among donors, who were mostly white British; clonal diversity was possibly underestimated. At 160-218 and 743-854, vaccine-associated CD4 TCRs were dominant, and they spanned spike.

Points on this clone: Antigen: not known.

Method: immunoSEQ multiplex PCR; TCRdb's copy keeps in-frame clones and lacks some. The sample lists about 93,000 clones, 80% to 90% occurring once. The CDR3 extends over 15 amino acids. V lost 5 bases and J lost 6, with 17 bases in between. CDR1 is MNHEY, CDR2 SMNVEV, per germline (reference sequence). The rearrangement links TRBV27 to TRBJ1-5; a weak D match, TRBD1 (6 bases). Sample: peripheral blood, taken on day 0 of AZD1222 vaccination. The source of this sequence is an adult in good health. DNA of the CDR3: TGTGCCAGCAGTCTCAATTACAGGGTAGGTCAGCCCCAGCATTTT. Its protein product is CASSLNYRVGQPQHF.